The 27 T cell receptor beta chains given below trace back to one sample, sequenced in a study of identical twins. TCRdb re-derived calls from the 5' RACE reads in MiXCR, one entry per CDR3 protein. The table shows 500,000 to 700,000 distinct CDR3 sequences, with roughly 7.2% occurring only once. A further study also used this sample, focusing on yellow fever vaccine responses in identical twins.

The sequencing sample was made of PBMCs. The receptor set was obtained from a woman aged 18-29 years in good health.

In its sample, this clonotype was seen many times. The chain employs TRBV7-3 and TRBJ1-1; 8 bases match TRBD1. V was clipped by 4 bases and J by 6 bases; unmatched bases: 7. The CDR3 has 14 residues. Germline CDR1 reads SGHTA; CDR2 reads FQGTGA. In DNA, the CDR3 is TGTGCCAGCAGCTCCTCAGGGGGCGATTCTGAAGCTTTCTTT. As protein: CASSSSGGDSEAFF.

There are a few counts of this clonotype. The V call is TRBV20-1, the J call TRBJ1-2, with 7 nucleotides matching TRBD1. Germline CDR1 is DFQATT and CDR2 is SNEGSKA (reference sequence). This CDR3 has 15 residues. With 5 bases clipped from V and 1 base from J, the junction kept 10 bases outside the gene matches. The CDR3 sequence: CSADSGTESNYGYTF. The DNA for the CDR3 is TGCAGTGCTGATTCCGGGACAGAAAGTAACTATGGCTACACCTTC.

The chain employs TRBV19 and TRBJ2-7; TRBD1 might be the D (6 bases). V was pared by 4 bases and J by 2 bases, with 6 bases between. Germline V gives CDR1 LNHDA, CDR2 SQIVND (reference sequence). The length of the CDR3 is 12 residues. The CDR3 is CASSRTAYEQYF. The DNA of the CDR3 is TGTGCCAGTAGTAGGACAGCCTACGAGCAGTACTTC.

This clonotype has a count of ten or more. The chain uses TRBV20-1 and TRBJ2-1, with TRBD2 matching 9 bases. The CDR3 is made up of 14 amino acids. Germline V gene sequence: CDR1 DFQATT, CDR2 SNEGSKA (reference sequence). With V trimmed by 6 bases and J by 0 bases, 3 bases remained unmatched. This chain's CDR3 is CSAYSGGSYNEQFF. The CDR3 DNA follows: TGCAGTGCCTATAGCGGGGGCTCCTACAATGAGCAGTTCTTC.

This clonotype has a count of ten or more. The chain has TRBV12-3 or TRBV12-4 and TRBJ2-7, with D possibly TRBD2 on 6 matching bases. V was clipped by 3 bases and J by 4 bases, with 16 bases between them. This CDR3 has 15 amino acids. In DNA, the CDR3 is TGTGCCAGCAGTTTGGGTGGGGGACTGACATACGAGCAGTACGTC. Its translation: CASSLGGGLTYEQYV.

This clonotype was seen a handful of times. The chain recombines TRBV5-1 with TRBJ1-2; 7 nucleotides match TRBD1. The CDR3 is made up of 16 amino acids. Germline CDR1 and CDR2: SGHRS and YFSETQ. V shed 3 bases, J shed 0 bases, and the junction held 8 bases outside the gene matches. The DNA of the CDR3 is TGCGCCAGCAGCTGGGGACAGACTGAAGCTAACTATGGCTACACCTTC. It is translated as CASSWGQTEANYGYTF.

Written as DNA, the CDR3 is TGTGCCAGCAGTTACTCGGACAGGGCCAACATTCAGTACTTC. Translation: CASSYSDRANIQYF. The chain combines TRBV6-2 or TRBV6-3 with TRBJ2-4; 8 bases fit TRBD1. The length of the CDR3 is 14 residues. CDR1 and CDR2 from the germline V gene are MNHEY and SVGEGT. The ends lost 0 bases at V and 7 bases at J; junction bases unmatched: 2.

This clonotype was found many times. V gene TRBV20-1 combines with J gene TRBJ1-1; no reliable D call. The CDR3 consists of 13 residues. V dropped 6 bases and J dropped 4 bases, with 15 bases sitting between them. The V gene's germline CDR1 is DFQATT and CDR2 SNEGSKA (reference sequence). The CDR3 DNA reads TGCAGTGCCCCGCGCGGGGATGGCACTGAAGCTTTCTTT. Translated: CSAPRGDGTEAFF.

This clonotype was detected a few times. The rearrangement joins TRBV6-1 to TRBJ2-5; no clear D gene. The CDR3 runs 16 residues. The germline gives CDR1 MNHNS, CDR2 SASEGT. Trimming took off 7 bases at V and 2 bases at J, with 20 bases between the two ends. The CDR3 here is CASIRIVAWDQETQYF. The DNA for the CDR3 is TGTGCCAGCATCCGTATCGTGGCTTGGGATCAAGAGACCCAGTACTTC.

This clonotype was counted many times. The chain has TRBV5-1 and TRBJ2-3; 9 nucleotides match TRBD2. Germline V CDR1 and CDR2: SGHRS, YFSETQ. The CDR3 runs to 16 residues. The V segment lost 0 bases and the J segment 2 bases; nucleotides outside the gene matches: 4. The CDR3: CASSLVSGGYTDTQYF. In DNA, the CDR3 is TGCGCCAGCAGCTTGGTTAGCGGGGGATACACAGATACGCAGTATTTT.

V and J are TRBV7-9 and TRBJ1-1; the D gene is possibly TRBD1 (5 bases). The CDR3 consists of 15 residues. The V end lost 4 bases, the J end lost 1 base, and 13 bases lay between the germline ends. Germline V gene lookup returns CDR1 SEHNR and CDR2 FQNEAQ (reference sequence). The CDR3 nucleotides are TGTGCCAGCAGCTGGGCGGATGGGGCGAACACTGAAGCTTTCTTT. It codes for CASSWADGANTEAFF.

The sample holds a few counts of this clonotype. The V and J genes are TRBV5-1 and TRBJ2-1; unclear D gene. V was cut by 4 bases and J by 5 bases, with 10 bases left in between. Per germline, CDR1 SGHRS and CDR2 YFSETQ. This CDR3 is built from 13 residues. This chain's CDR3 is CASSRWADNEQFF. The CDR3 nucleotides read TGCGCCAGCAGCCGATGGGCGGACAATGAGCAGTTCTTC.

The V and J genes are TRBV5-4 and TRBJ2-4; D may be TRBD2 (6 bases). V dropped 3 bases and J dropped 3 bases, with 16 bases sitting between them. The CDR3 extends over 16 amino acids. Germline CDR1 and CDR2: SGHNT and YYREEE (reference sequence). The CDR3 sequence is CASSSGLGGGKNIQYF. Here the CDR3 DNA reads TGTGCCAGCAGCTCGGGACTGGGTGGTGGCAAAAACATTCAGTACTTC.

This clonotype was seen a few times. The chain combines TRBV12-3 or TRBV12-4 with TRBJ2-7; 9 bases agree with TRBD1. This CDR3 has 15 amino acids. The V and J ends lost 5 bases and 5 bases, in that order; junction bases with no gene match: 10. The CDR3 reads CASSPSGTGSHEQYF. Written as DNA, the CDR3 is TGTGCCAGCAGTCCCTCCGGGACAGGGAGCCACGAGCAGTACTTC.

Points on this clonotype: A read error may be the cause here, since a much bigger clone is one base away. The chain uses TRBV10-3 and TRBJ2-5, with D possibly being TRBD1 (5 bases). Germline CDR1 ENHRY, CDR2 SYGVKD. The CDR3 runs 15 residues. In DNA form, the CDR3 reads TGTGCCAACAGTGACCCGACCAGGGCCCAAGAGACCCAGTACTTC. This gives the protein CANSDPTRAQETQYF.

The table lists this clonotype with a few counts. The rearrangement uses TRBV27 and TRBJ2-1; the D call may be TRBD1 or TRBD2 (5 bases each). This CDR3 comprises 16 residues. V dropped 8 bases and J dropped 0 bases, with 17 bases sitting between them. The germline gives CDR1 MNHEY, CDR2 SMNVEV (reference sequence). For the CDR3, the DNA is TGTGCCAGCTCCCCTGGGGGAGAGCGCTCCTACAATGAGCAGTTCTTC. Protein product: CASSPGGERSYNEQFF.

The rearrangement uses TRBV6-5 and TRBJ1-2; a possible D gene is TRBD1 (6 bases). Germline V gene sequence: CDR1 MNHEY, CDR2 SVGAGI. Trimming removed 4 bases at V and 4 bases at J, with 16 bases between. The CDR3 runs to 15 residues. CDR3 sequence (DNA): TGTGCCAGCAGTTCCCCAGGGGTGAGGAGCTATGGCTACACCTTC. Protein: CASSSPGVRSYGYTF.

This clonotype has a handful of counts. The chain combines TRBV27 with TRBJ2-1; 11 positions match TRBD2. The CDR3 spans 15 residues. The V gene's germline CDR1 is MNHEY and CDR2 SMNVEV (reference sequence). The ends lost 6 bases at V and 7 bases at J; junction bases unmatched: 8. DNA for the CDR3: TGTGCCAGCAGCTTAGCGGGGGGGCAGTGGAATGAGCAGTTCTTC. Translation gives CASSLAGGQWNEQFF.

This clonotype was counted at least ten times. The rearrangement links TRBV20-1 to TRBJ2-5; the D is unclear. The CDR3 length is 15 residues. Trimming took off 3 bases at V and 1 base at J, with 15 bases between the two ends. Germline CDR1 reads DFQATT; CDR2 reads SNEGSKA (reference sequence). CDR3 nucleotide sequence: TGCAGTGCTAGGTGGGAAGTCACGGTCCAAGAGACCCAGTACTTC. It is translated as CSARWEVTVQETQYF.

This clonotype has a count of ten or more. Here the CDR3 reads CATSTPGGNQPQHF. In DNA form, the CDR3 reads TGTGCCACCAGCACCCCGGGGGGCAATCAGCCCCAGCATTTT. V gene TRBV15 combines with J gene TRBJ1-5, with D perhaps TRBD1 (5 bases). In germline, CDR1 is LNHNV, CDR2 YYDKDF (reference sequence). V was pared by 4 bases and J by 2 bases, with 9 bases between. This CDR3 is 14 amino acids long.

At least ten counts were recorded for this clonotype. The genes are TRBV7-2 and TRBJ2-5, with D unresolved. Germline CDR1 reads SGHTA; CDR2 reads FQGNSA. The CDR3 runs to 14 residues. V was cut by 1 base and J by 5 bases, with 11 bases left in between. The CDR3 DNA follows: TGTGCCAGCAGCTTAGACTTCTTTGGGGAGACCCAGTACTTC. Residues: CASSLDFFGETQYF.

This clonotype was seen repeatedly, ten times or more. Compared with germline, one end of the junction differs, possibly owing to a read error. This sequence joins TRBV12-3 or TRBV12-4 and TRBJ1-1; D uncertain. This CDR3 spans 12 amino acids. The CDR3 nucleotides read TGCGCCAGCAGCTTCGAGAACACTGAAGCTTTCTTT. Its translation is CASSFENTEAFF.

This rearrangement joins TRBV12-3 or TRBV12-4 to TRBJ2-6, with 7 nucleotides matching TRBD1. The CDR3 has 17 residues. V lost 5 bases, J lost 0 bases, and 7 bases stayed unmatched. CDR3 sequence: CASSDRASPSGANVLTF. CDR3 DNA sequence: TGTGCCAGCAGTGACAGGGCCTCTCCCTCTGGGGCCAACGTCCTGACTTTC.

This clonotype was counted at least ten times. The V gene is TRBV4-1, the J gene TRBJ1-1; D possibly corresponds to TRBD1 (6 bases). CDR1 is MGHRA and CDR2 is YSYEKL in the germline V gene. Deletions cut 4 bases from V and 6 bases from J, with 15 bases between. The CDR3 totals 14 residues. This chain's CDR3 is CASSPRGGAAEAFF. CDR3 sequence (DNA): TGCGCCAGCAGCCCCCGGGGGGGGGCCGCTGAAGCTTTCTTT.

V gene TRBV7-2 combines with J gene TRBJ1-5, with a possible D match to TRBD1 (5 bases). The germline gives CDR1 SGHTA, CDR2 FQGNSA. Trimming removed 5 bases at V and 8 bases at J, with 13 bases between. The CDR3 length is 13 residues. The CDR3 sequence is CASSLGGWEPQHF. CDR3 DNA sequence: TGTGCCAGCAGCCTCGGGGGGTGGGAGCCCCAGCATTTT.

This chain connects TRBV29-1 to TRBJ1-1; 7 bases agree with TRBD1. This CDR3 is 13 amino acids long. Unmatched junction bases numbered 5, after V lost 7 bases and J lost 0 bases. Germline-derived CDR1 and CDR2 are SQVTM and ANQGSEA. CDR3 in amino acids: CSAGTGVNTEAFF. For the CDR3, the DNA is TGCAGCGCCGGAACAGGGGTGAACACTGAAGCTTTCTTT.

Only one count was recorded for this clonotype. The chain combines TRBV5-1 with TRBJ2-7, with TRBD2 identical over 12 bases. The germline CDR1 and CDR2 sequences are SGHRS and YFSETQ. V was pared by 2 bases and J by 4 bases, with 1 base of the junction left unmatched. The CDR3 is 14 residues long. The CDR3 nucleotides are TGCGCCAGCAGCTTTCTAGCGGGAGGGTACGAGCAGTACTTC. Translating it yields CASSFLAGGYEQYF.